The following is a T cell receptor beta chain sequence with its context. Per the original data handling: Amplification with reference gene primers provided the estimates of nucleated cell counts. Using immunoSEQ multiplex PCR, the repertoire was profiled, and TCRdb retains in-frame clones only, with some absent. V and J calls and clone size come straight from that table; D and trimming were deduced from the DNA. The sample yields more than 250,000 clones, about nine tenths seen once. V lost 4 bases to trimming and J lost 4 bases, with 13 bases between them. This CDR3 has 13 residues. The germline V gene encodes CDR1 GTSNPN and CDR2 SVGIG (reference sequence). This sample was taken from a study of blood T cell repertoires in COVID-19. Whole-study context: T cells, B-cell-depleted T cells, or PBMCs supplied cDNA or gDNA.

Individuals aged about 18 to 100 years were recruited from about two dozen US areas. Two negative PCRs, clearance, or symptom resolution were required of recovered Cohort 3 donors. The clonotype comes from a woman younger than 35 who had recovered from COVID-19. V usage is TRBV30 and J usage is TRBJ1-2, with no clear D. Sequencing used PBMCs or T cells enriched from blood (not recorded which). The CDR3 is CAWTNTVSYGYTF. The CDR3, as DNA: TGTGCCTGGACAAATACCGTCAGCTATGGCTACACCTTC. Full variable domain (outside the CDR3, taken from reference TRBV30 and TRBJ1-2): SQTIHQWPATLVQPVGSPLSLECTVEGTSNPNLYWYRQAAGRGLQLLFYSVGIGQISSEVPQNLSASRPQDRQFILSSKKLLLSDSGFYLCAWTNTVSYGYTFGSGTRLTVV.